This TCR beta chain comes out of a study of T cells after posttransplantation cyclophosphamide. A word on this clone: The antigen is undetermined. An end of the junction differs from the germline gene, which may be a read error.

Overall study results and limits: Blood and skin or GI T cell repertoires showed limited TRB overlap. Later blood repertoires were often dominated by clones from the donor CD8+ memory compartment. TRB clonality was highly associated with recipient CMV seropositivity and reactivation.

Clones were read by immunoSEQ multiplex PCR, and TCRdb kept only the in-frame ones, dropping some. Of roughly 21,000 clones in the sample, approximately 92% were seen once. The CDR3 is made up of 14 amino acids. The germline V gene encodes CDR1 MNHEY and CDR2 SMNVEV (reference sequence). Sampled 1 year posttransplant, controls received myeloablative marrow transplants, methotrexate and a calcineurin inhibitor. The clonotype originates from a female patient aged 30-39 years who received an allogeneic stem cell transplant from an unrelated donor, was CMV-positive, and had acute and chronic GVHD. These T cells may partly come from the graft donor. The chain employs TRBV27 and TRBJ2-3; unclear D gene. The sample here was PBMCs, taken less than 400 days after allogeneic stem cell transplant with calcineurin inhibitor and methotrexate. The CDR3 loop is CASSLSSLTNTQYF. For the CDR3, the DNA is TGTGCCAGCAGTTTATCCTCCCTCACAAATACGCAGTATTTT.